Described below is a single T cell receptor beta chain sequence and its context. V was shortened by 2 bases and J by 5 bases, with 10 bases between the two germline ends. CDR3 size: 14 residues. Germline CDR1 KGHSH, CDR2 LQKENI. This specimen belongs to a study of shared clonotypes between healthy human individuals. Within Nashville, Tennessee resided all donors, each a Caucasian adult. The test was conducted at deep level. Evenly divided among several immunoSEQ plates was the genomic DNA of each subset. Produced via immunoSEQ multiplex PCR; TCRdb's table is partial and in-frame only. The sample has 1.5 million to 1.9 million clones, 95% to 99% seen once.

The chain employs TRBV18 and TRBJ2-1, with D perhaps assigned TRBD1 or TRBD2 (5 bases each). Sample: naive CD4+ T cells sorted from blood. The subset here: CD45RA+ positively selected. This TCR derives from a man aged 25-40 years in good health. The CDR3 here is CASSPMGPNNEQFF. CDR3 nucleotides: TGTGCCAGCTCACCAATGGGACCGAACAATGAGCAGTTCTTC.